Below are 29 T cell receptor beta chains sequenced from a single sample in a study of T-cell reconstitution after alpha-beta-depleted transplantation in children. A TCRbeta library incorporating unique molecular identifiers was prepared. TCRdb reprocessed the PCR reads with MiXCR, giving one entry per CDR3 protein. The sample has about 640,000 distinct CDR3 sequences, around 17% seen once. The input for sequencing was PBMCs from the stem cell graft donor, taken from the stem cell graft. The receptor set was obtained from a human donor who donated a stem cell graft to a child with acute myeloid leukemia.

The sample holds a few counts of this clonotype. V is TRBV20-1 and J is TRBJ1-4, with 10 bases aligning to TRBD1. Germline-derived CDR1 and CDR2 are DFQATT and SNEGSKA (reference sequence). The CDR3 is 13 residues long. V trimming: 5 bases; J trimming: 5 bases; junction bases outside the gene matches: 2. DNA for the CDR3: TGCAGTGCTGGGACAGGGGTCAATGAAAAACTGTTTTTT. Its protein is CSAGTGVNEKLFF.

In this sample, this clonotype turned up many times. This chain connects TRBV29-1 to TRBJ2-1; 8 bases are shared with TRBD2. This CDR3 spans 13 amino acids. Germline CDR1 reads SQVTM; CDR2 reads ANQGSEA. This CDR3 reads CRGAGEGPNEQFF. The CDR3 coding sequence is TGCAGAGGAGCGGGGGAGGGGCCCAATGAGCAGTTCTTC.

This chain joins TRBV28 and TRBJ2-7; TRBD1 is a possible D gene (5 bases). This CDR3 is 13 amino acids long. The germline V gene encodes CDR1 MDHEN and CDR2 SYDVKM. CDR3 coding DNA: TGTGCTCTCAGTTCAACTGGGGCCCACGAGCAGTACTTC. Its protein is CALSSTGAHEQYF.

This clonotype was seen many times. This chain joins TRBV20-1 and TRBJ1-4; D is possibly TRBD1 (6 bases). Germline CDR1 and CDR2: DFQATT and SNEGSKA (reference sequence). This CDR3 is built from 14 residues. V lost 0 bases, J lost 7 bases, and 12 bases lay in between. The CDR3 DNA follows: TGCAGTGCTAGAGATCCCCGACAGGTTGAAAAACTGTTTTTT. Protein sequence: CSARDPRQVEKLFF.

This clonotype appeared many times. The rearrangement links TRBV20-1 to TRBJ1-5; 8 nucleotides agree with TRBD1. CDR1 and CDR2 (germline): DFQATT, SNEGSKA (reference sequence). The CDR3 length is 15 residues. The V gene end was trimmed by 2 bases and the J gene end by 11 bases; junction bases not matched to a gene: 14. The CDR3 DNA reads TGCAGTGCTAGAAACCCCGGGACAGGTCCTTGGACCCAGCATTTT. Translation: CSARNPGTGPWTQHF.

CDR3 nucleotide sequence: TGTGCCACCAGTGATTTGACAGGAGAGCTCTATGGCTACACCTTC. It specifies CATSDLTGELYGYTF. V gene TRBV24-1 combines with J gene TRBJ1-2, with D possibly being TRBD1 (5 bases). Germline CDR1 KGHDR, CDR2 SFDVKD. This CDR3 has 15 residues. V dropped 0 bases and J dropped 4 bases, with 11 bases sitting between them.

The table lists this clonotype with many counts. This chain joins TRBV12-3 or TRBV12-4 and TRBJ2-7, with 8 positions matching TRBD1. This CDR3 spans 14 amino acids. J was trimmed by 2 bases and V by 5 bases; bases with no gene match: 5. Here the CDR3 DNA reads TGTGCCAGCAGTCCGGGACAGGAAACCTACGAGCAGTACGTC. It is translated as CASSPGQETYEQYV.

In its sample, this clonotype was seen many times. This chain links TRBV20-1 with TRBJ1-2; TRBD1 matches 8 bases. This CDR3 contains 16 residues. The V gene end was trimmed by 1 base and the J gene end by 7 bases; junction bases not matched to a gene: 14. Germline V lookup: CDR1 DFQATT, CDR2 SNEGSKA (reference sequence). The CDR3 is CSARGTGTQGGRGYTF. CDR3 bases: TGCAGTGCTAGAGGGACAGGGACTCAGGGGGGGCGTGGCTACACCTTC.

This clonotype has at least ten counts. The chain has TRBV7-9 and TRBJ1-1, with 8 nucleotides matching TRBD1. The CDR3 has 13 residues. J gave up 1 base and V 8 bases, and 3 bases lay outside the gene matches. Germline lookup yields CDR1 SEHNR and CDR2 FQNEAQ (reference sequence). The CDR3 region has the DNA TGTGCCAGCCAGACAGGGGAGAACACTGAAGCTTTCTTT. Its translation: CASQTGENTEAFF.

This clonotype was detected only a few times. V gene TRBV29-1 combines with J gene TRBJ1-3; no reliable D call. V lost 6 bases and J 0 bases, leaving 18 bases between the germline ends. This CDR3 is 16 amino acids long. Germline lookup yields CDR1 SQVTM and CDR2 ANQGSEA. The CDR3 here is CSVDFGELSSGNTIYF. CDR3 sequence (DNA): TGCAGCGTGGACTTCGGGGAATTGAGCTCTGGAAACACCATATATTTT.

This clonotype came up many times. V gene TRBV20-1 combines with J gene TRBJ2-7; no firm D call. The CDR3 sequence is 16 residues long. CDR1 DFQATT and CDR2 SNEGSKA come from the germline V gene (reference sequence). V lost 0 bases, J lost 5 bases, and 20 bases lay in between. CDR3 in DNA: TGCAGTGCTAGAGATCCCGGCGGATGGGATCGGCACGAGCAGTACTTC. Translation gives CSARDPGGWDRHEQYF.

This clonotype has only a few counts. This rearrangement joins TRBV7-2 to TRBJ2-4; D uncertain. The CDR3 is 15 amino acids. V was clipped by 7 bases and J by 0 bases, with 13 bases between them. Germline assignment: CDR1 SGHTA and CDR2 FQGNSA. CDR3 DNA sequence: TGTGCCAGCACCAATGTCCTGGGAGCCAAAAACATTCAGTACTTC. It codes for CASTNVLGAKNIQYF.

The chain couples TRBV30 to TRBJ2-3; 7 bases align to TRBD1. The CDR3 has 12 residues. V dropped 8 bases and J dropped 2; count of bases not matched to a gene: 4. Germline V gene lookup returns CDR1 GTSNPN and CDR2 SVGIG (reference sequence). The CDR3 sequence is CAGDRYTDTQYF. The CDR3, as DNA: TGTGCCGGGGACAGATACACAGATACGCAGTATTTT. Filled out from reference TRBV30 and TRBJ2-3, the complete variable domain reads SQTIHQWPATLVQPVGSPLSLECTVEGTSNPNLYWYRQAAGRGLQLLFYSVGIGQISSEVPQNLSASRPQDRQFILSSKKLLLSDSGFYLCAGDRYTDTQYFGPGTRLTVL.

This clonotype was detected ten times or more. CDR3 protein: CSATSGLAGFISYNEQFF. The CDR3 bases are TGCAGTGCTACCTCGGGACTAGCGGGATTTATCTCCTACAATGAGCAGTTCTTC. This rearrangement joins TRBV20-1 to TRBJ2-1, with 13 bases lining up with TRBD2. J was trimmed by 0 bases and V by 4 bases; bases with no gene match: 9. The CDR3 is 18 amino acids. CDR1 DFQATT and CDR2 SNEGSKA come from the germline V gene (reference sequence).

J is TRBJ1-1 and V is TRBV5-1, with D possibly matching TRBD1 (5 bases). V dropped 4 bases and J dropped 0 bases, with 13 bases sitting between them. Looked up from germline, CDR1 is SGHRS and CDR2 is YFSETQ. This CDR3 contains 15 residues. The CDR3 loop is CASSIGDAVNTEAFF. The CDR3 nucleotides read TGCGCCAGCAGCATTGGGGACGCCGTGAACACTGAAGCTTTCTTT.

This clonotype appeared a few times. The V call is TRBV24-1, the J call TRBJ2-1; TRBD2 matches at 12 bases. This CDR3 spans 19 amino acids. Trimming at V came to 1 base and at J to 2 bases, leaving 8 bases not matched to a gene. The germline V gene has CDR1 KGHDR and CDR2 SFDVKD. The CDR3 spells CATSDFPGLAGHAYNEQFF. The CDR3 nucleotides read TGTGCCACCAGTGATTTCCCGGGACTAGCGGGCCACGCCTACAATGAGCAGTTCTTC.

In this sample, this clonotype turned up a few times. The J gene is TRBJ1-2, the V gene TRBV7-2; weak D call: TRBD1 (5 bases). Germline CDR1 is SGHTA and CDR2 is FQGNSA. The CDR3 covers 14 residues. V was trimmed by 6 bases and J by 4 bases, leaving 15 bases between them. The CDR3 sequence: CASSLGGALYGYTF. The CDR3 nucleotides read TGTGCCAGCAGTCTCGGAGGGGCACTCTATGGCTACACCTTC. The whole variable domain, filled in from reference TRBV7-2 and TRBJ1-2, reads GAGVSQSPSNKVTEKGKDVELRCDPISGHTALYWYRQSLGQGLEFLIYFQGNSAPDKSGLPSDRFSAERTGGSVSTLTIQRTQQEDSAVYLCASSLGGALYGYTFGSGTRLTVV.

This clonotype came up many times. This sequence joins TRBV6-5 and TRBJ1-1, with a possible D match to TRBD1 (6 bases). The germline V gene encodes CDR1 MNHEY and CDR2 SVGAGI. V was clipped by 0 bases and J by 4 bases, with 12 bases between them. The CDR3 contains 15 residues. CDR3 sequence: CASSYSNRVLTEAFF. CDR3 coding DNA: TGTGCCAGCAGTTACTCAAACAGGGTGCTCACTGAAGCTTTCTTT.

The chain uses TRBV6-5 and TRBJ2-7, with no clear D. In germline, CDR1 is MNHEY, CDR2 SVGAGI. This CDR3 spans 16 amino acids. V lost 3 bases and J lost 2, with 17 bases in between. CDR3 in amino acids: CASSYERAKPTYEQYV. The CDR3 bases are TGTGCCAGCAGTTATGAAAGGGCCAAACCTACCTACGAGCAGTACGTC.

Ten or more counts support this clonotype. CDR3: CASSFPGTGEYEQYF. Here the CDR3 DNA reads TGTGCCAGCAGCTTTCCCGGGACAGGAGAATACGAGCAGTACTTC. This chain joins TRBV7-2 and TRBJ2-7, with 8 bases fitting TRBD1. CDR1 is SGHTA, CDR2 FQGNSA, per germline. V trimming: 3 bases; J trimming: 4 bases; junction bases outside the gene matches: 8. This CDR3 spans 15 amino acids.

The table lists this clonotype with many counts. The CDR3 sequence is CASSKGPGREQYV. The CDR3 DNA reads TGTGCCAGCAGCAAAGGGCCGGGTCGCGAGCAGTACGTC. The chain joins TRBV6-1 to TRBJ2-7; D not certain. CDR3 size: 13 residues. Trimming pared 6 bases from V and 6 bases from J, leaving 15 bases between. Germline CDR1 reads MNHNS; CDR2 reads SASEGT.

For the CDR3, the DNA is TGTGCCAGCAGTGGATTAGGACATTTTACCGGGGAGCTGTTTTTT. Encoded protein: CASSGLGHFTGELFF. The V and J genes are TRBV6-1 and TRBJ2-2; D is possibly TRBD1 (5 bases). CDR3 length: 15 residues. CDR1 MNHNS and CDR2 SASEGT come from the germline V gene. The V and J ends lost 4 bases and 5 bases respectively, with 14 bases between them.

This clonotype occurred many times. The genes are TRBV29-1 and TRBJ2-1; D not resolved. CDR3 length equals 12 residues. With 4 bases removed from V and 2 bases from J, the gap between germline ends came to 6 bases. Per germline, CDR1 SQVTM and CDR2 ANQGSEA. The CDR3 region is CSVAGAYNEQFF. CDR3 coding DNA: TGCAGCGTTGCCGGCGCCTACAATGAGCAGTTCTTC.

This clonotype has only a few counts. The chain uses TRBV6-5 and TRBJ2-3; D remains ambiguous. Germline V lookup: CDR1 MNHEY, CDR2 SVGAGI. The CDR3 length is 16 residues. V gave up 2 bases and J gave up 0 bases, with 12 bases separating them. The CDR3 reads CASSYGYSTSTDTQYF. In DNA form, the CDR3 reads TGTGCCAGCAGTTACGGGTACAGCACTAGCACAGATACGCAGTATTTT.

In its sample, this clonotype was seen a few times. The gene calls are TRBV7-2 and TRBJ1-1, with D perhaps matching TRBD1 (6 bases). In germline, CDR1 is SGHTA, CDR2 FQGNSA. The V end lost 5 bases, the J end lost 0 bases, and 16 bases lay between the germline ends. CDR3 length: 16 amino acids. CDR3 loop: CASSAYRQELNTEAFF. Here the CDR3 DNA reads TGTGCCAGCAGCGCATATAGACAGGAGTTGAACACTGAAGCTTTCTTT. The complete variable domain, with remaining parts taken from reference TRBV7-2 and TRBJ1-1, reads GAGVSQSPSNKVTEKGKDVELRCDPISGHTALYWYRQSLGQGLEFLIYFQGNSAPDKSGLPSDRFSAERTGGSVSTLTIQRTQQEDSAVYLCASSAYRQELNTEAFFGQGTRLTVV.

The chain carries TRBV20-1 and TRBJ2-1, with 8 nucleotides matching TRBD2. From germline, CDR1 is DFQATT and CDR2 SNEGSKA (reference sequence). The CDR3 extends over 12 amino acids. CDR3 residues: CSYGTSGNEQFF. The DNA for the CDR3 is TGCAGCTACGGGACTAGTGGCAATGAGCAGTTCTTC.

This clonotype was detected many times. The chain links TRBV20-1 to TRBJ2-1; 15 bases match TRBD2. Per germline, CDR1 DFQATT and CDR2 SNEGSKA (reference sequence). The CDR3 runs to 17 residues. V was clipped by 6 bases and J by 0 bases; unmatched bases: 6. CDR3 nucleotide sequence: TGCAGTGCAAGGACTAGCGGGGGGGGTAGCTCCTACAATGAGCAGTTCTTC. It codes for CSARTSGGGSSYNEQFF.

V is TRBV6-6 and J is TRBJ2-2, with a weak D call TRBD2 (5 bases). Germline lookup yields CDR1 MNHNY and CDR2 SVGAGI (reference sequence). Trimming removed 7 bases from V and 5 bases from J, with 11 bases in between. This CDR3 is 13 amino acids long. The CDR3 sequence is CASNPRGTGELFF. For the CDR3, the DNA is TGTGCCAGCAACCCGCGAGGGACCGGGGAGCTGTTTTTT.

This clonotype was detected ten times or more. The CDR3 sequence: CSVALRPGTGELFF. CDR3 bases: TGCAGCGTCGCACTTCGACCGGGCACCGGGGAGCTGTTTTTT. The chain links TRBV29-1 to TRBJ2-2; unclear D gene. The V end lost 6 bases, the J end lost 4 bases, and 15 bases lay between the germline ends. The CDR3 consists of 14 residues. Germline-derived CDR1 and CDR2 are SQVTM and ANQGSEA.